Following are 18 T cell receptor beta chains from one sample sequenced in a study of T cell responses to AZD1222 COVID-19 vaccine. Profiling relied on immunoSEQ multiplex PCR, and the TCRdb table lists in-frame clones only, not all of them. The repertoire has about 190,000 clones, roughly 93% of them found once; the top ten carry 7.5% to 10%. The sample was peripheral blood, taken on day 0 of AZD1222 vaccination. The receptors were sampled from an adult in good health.

This clone was observed a single time. The chain employs TRBV5-1 and TRBJ1-1; TRBD1 matches 7 bases. Losses at the gene ends were 2 bases for V and 1 base for J; bases not matched to a gene: 8. Germline V CDR1 and CDR2: SGHRS, YFSETQ. The CDR3 sequence is 16 residues long. CDR3 in DNA: TGCGCCAGCAGCTTCCTAACAGGGGCCCAGAACACTGAAGCTTTCTTT. Its translation: CASSFLTGAQNTEAFF.

This chain connects TRBV4-1 to TRBJ2-1; D may be TRBD2 (6 bases). This CDR3 has 17 residues. V lost 0 bases, J lost 5 bases, and 17 bases lay in between. Per germline, CDR1 MGHRA and CDR2 YSYEKL. Here the CDR3 reads CASSQDAAGHLDNEQFF. Written as DNA, the CDR3 is TGCGCCAGCAGCCAAGATGCTGCGGGGCACCTGGACAATGAGCAGTTCTTC.

This clone was counted once. This chain joins TRBV6-5 and TRBJ1-1; a possible D gene is TRBD1 (5 bases). CDR1 MNHEY and CDR2 SVGAGI come from the germline V gene. Between the trimmed V and J ends, which lost 2 bases and 7 bases, there was a span of 8 bases. This CDR3 region has 12 residues. For the CDR3, the DNA is TGTGCCAGCAGTTACAGCGGGGGTGAAGCTTTCTTT. This encodes CASSYSGGEAFF.

The chain combines TRBV7-3 with TRBJ2-1; 7 positions agree with TRBD1. V lost 4 bases to trimming and J lost 8 bases; unmatched junction nucleotides: 2. The CDR3 is 12 amino acids. Germline V gene data show CDR1 as SGHTA and CDR2 as FQGTGA. CDR3 loop: CASSSTGHEQFF. The CDR3 bases are TGTGCCAGCAGCTCGACAGGGCATGAGCAGTTCTTC.

The chain joins TRBV12-2 to TRBJ2-5; the table names TRBD2, a call not compared with the DNA. TRBV12-2 is a documented pseudogene. This CDR3 is built from 16 residues. This CDR3 reads CASRFSCMADQETQYF. In DNA, the CDR3 is TGTGCAAGTCGCTTCTCCTGCATGGCGGATCAAGAGACCCAGTACTTC.

V and J are TRBV19 and TRBJ2-1; TRBD2 matches 11 bases. The CDR3 has 15 residues. V lost 5 bases to trimming and J lost 6 bases; unmatched junction nucleotides: 6. Germline V gene data show CDR1 as LNHDA and CDR2 as SQIVND (reference sequence). CDR3 bases: TGTGCCAGTAGTCCTCTAGCGGGAGGTGGCAATGAGCAGTTCTTC. Its protein is CASSPLAGGGNEQFF.

The rearrangement links TRBV9 to TRBJ2-2; D is possibly TRBD2 (6 bases). The V end was cut by 3 bases, the J end by 6 bases, with 21 bases between. This CDR3 contains 17 residues. Germline CDR1 SGDLS, CDR2 YYNGEE. This CDR3 is CASSGSPGLHAAGELFF. CDR3 nucleotides: TGTGCCAGCAGCGGCAGCCCGGGACTCCATGCAGCCGGGGAGCTGTTTTTT.

Only one count was recorded for this clone. The chain is built from TRBV30 and TRBJ1-5, with a tentative D call TRBD1 (6 bases). V was trimmed by 0 bases and J by 5 bases, leaving 17 bases between them. The germline V gene has CDR1 GTSNPN and CDR2 SVGIG (reference sequence). CDR3 length: 16 residues. The CDR3, as DNA: TGTGCCTGGAGTGTAGAATACGGGGGGGCGGATCAGCCCCAGCATTTT. Its translation: CAWSVEYGGADQPQHF. The whole variable domain, remainder taken from reference TRBV30 and TRBJ1-5, is SQTIHQWPATLVQPVGSPLSLECTVEGTSNPNLYWYRQAAGRGLQLLFYSVGIGQISSEVPQNLSASRPQDRQFILSSKKLLLSDSGFYLCAWSVEYGGADQPQHFGDGTRLSIL.

The rearrangement links TRBV15 to TRBJ2-7; D is ambiguous. The V gene's germline CDR1 is LNHNV and CDR2 YYDKDF (reference sequence). The CDR3 extends over 13 amino acids. V was clipped by 0 bases and J by 3 bases, with 6 bases between them. CDR3 DNA sequence: TGTGCCACCAGCAGAGACCCGCGCTACGAGCAGTACTTC. This codes for CATSRDPRYEQYF.

The gene calls are TRBV21-1 and TRBJ2-7. TRBV21-1 is a recognized pseudogene. The CDR3 runs 16 residues. CDR3 coding DNA: TGTGCCAGCAGCAAAGAAGGCCCCGGTAGGTCCTACGAGCAGTACTTC. It codes for CASSKEGPGRSYEQYF.

The chain carries TRBV25-1 and TRBJ1-5; 7 bases match TRBD1. The CDR3 runs 14 residues. Per the germline V gene, CDR1 is MGHDK and CDR2 is SYGVNS. V shed 4 bases, J shed 1 base, and the junction held 1 base outside the gene matches. CDR3 loop: CASSGGQSNQPQHF. The DNA for the CDR3 is TGTGCCAGCAGTGGGGGACAGAGCAATCAGCCCCAGCATTTT.

CDR3 nucleotide sequence: TGTGCCACCCGCTTCCGTGTTAGCGGAGGAGAGACCCAGTACTTC. Protein sequence: CATRFRVSGGETQYF. V usage is TRBV5-6 and J usage is TRBJ2-5; a possible D gene is TRBD2 (6 bases). The CDR3 has 15 residues. V was clipped by 9 bases and J by 4 bases, with 22 bases between them. CDR1 is SGHDT and CDR2 is YYEEEE in the germline V gene.

The chain uses TRBV7-9 and TRBJ2-5, with 7 bases that match TRBD2. The germline gives CDR1 SEHNR, CDR2 FQNEAQ (reference sequence). CDR3 length: 15 amino acids. Unmatched junction bases numbered 10, after V lost 4 bases and J lost 5 bases. CDR3 residues: CASSSNPLAKETQYF. The CDR3 bases are TGTGCCAGCAGCTCGAACCCACTAGCGAAGGAGACCCAGTACTTC.

The genes are TRBV29-1 and TRBJ2-7, with a tentative D call TRBD1 (6 bases). CDR3 length: 15 amino acids. Germline loops: CDR1 SQVTM, CDR2 ANQGSEA. The V and J ends lost 2 bases and 3 bases respectively, with 17 bases between them. The chain's CDR3 is CSVESRGFPFYEQYF. In DNA form, the CDR3 reads TGCAGCGTTGAATCAAGGGGGTTCCCCTTCTACGAGCAGTACTTC.

Only one count was recorded for this clone. The J gene is TRBJ2-2, the V gene TRBV7-3, with 12 positions matching TRBD2. The junction had 6 bases not matched to a gene; V was cut back by 1 base and J by 3 bases. Germline loops: CDR1 SGHTA, CDR2 FQGTGA. The CDR3 runs 18 residues. This CDR3 reads CASSLSLLAGGDTGELFF. CDR3 nucleotides: TGTGCCAGCAGCTTAAGTCTACTAGCGGGAGGCGACACCGGGGAGCTGTTTTTT.

CDR3 protein: CASSGTETGELFF. In DNA form, the CDR3 reads TGTGCCAGCAGCGGAACAGAAACCGGGGAGCTGTTTTTT. The chain combines TRBV5-6 with TRBJ2-2, with no clear D. The CDR3 is 13 amino acids. Trimming pared 4 bases from V and 5 bases from J, leaving 9 bases between. Germline loops: CDR1 SGHDT, CDR2 YYEEEE.

This chain links TRBV2 with TRBJ2-6; 7 positions match TRBD1. This CDR3 has 18 residues. The germline V gene encodes CDR1 SNHLY and CDR2 FYNNEI. V was pared by 4 bases and J by 0 bases, with 9 bases of the junction left unmatched. This CDR3 reads CASSVTGKVGSGANVLTF. For the CDR3, the DNA is TGTGCCAGCAGTGTGACAGGGAAGGTTGGCTCTGGGGCCAACGTCCTGACTTTC.

The rearrangement links TRBV6-5 to TRBJ2-7; the match to TRBD1 covers 8 bases. V gave up 6 bases and J gave up 4 bases; unmatched junction bases: 8. The CDR3 contains 14 residues. Per the germline V gene, CDR1 is MNHEY and CDR2 is SVGAGI. CDR3 amino acids: CASREGQGAYEQYF. CDR3 nucleotide sequence: TGTGCCAGCAGGGAGGGTCAGGGGGCTTACGAGCAGTACTTC.